A selection of T cell receptor beta chains follows, all from one sample in a study of T cells in Graves' hyperthyroidism and ophthalmopathy. MiXCR, run by TCRdb on the multiplex PCR reads, gives a single entry per CDR3 protein. The data hold 650,000 to 800,000 distinct CDR3 sequences, with nearly 45% observed a single time. The specimen was peripheral blood or thyroid tissue (not recorded which). The receptors come from an adult man with Graves' disease, either hyperthyroidism or ophthalmopathy (not recorded which). Both conserved end residues are part of each CDR3. The D gene is left open where the match is weak. A row's size may be missing; if present it is once, few, many or a size class.

D gene	clone size	V gene	J gene	CDR3 DNA	CDR3 protein
TRBD2	NA	TRBV29-1	TRBJ2-7	TGCAGCGTTGAATCTAGCGGGAGGGTCGAGCAGTACTTC	CSVESSGRVEQYF
NA	many	TRBV6-5	TRBJ1-6	TGTGCCAGCAGCCAGGGGATTTCACCCCTCCACTTT	CASSQGISPLHF
NA	NA	TRBV18	TRBJ1-2	TGTGCCAGCTCACCCTTCACGGAAAACTATGGCTACACCTTC	CASSPFTENYGYTF
NA	NA	TRBV29-1	TRBJ1-6	TGCAGCCCCGGGGTCGTTGGGAATTCACCCCTCCACTTT	CSPGVVGNSPLHF
NA	NA	TRBV11-1	TRBJ1-1	TGTGCCAGCAGCTTCGGACGAACTGAAGCTTTCTTT	CASSFGRTEAFF
NA	NA	TRBV15	TRBJ2-7	TGTGCCACCAGCAGGGACAATAGCGAGCAGTACTTC	CATSRDNSEQYF
NA	few	TRBV6-5	TRBJ1-5	TGTGCCAGCAGTTTATCGCTGGGAACCCTAAATCAGCCCCAGCATTTT	CASSLSLGTLNQPQHF
NA	NA	TRBV20-1	TRBJ1-1	TGCAGTGCTAGAGCGACACTTAACACTGAAGCTTTCTTT	CSARATLNTEAFF
TRBD1	NA	TRBV7-9	TRBJ1-2	TGTGCCAGCAGCCGGACTACGCCCGGACAGGGCTTCCTTTTTGGCTACACCTTC	CASSRTTPGQGFLFGYTF
TRBD1	once	TRBV7-8	TRBJ2-7	TGTGCCAGCAGTTATGACAGGGTTGGGTCTCGAGCCGCGCGCGAGCAGTACTTC	CASSYDRVGSRAAREQYF
NA	many	TRBV2	TRBJ1-3	TGTGCCAGCACCGAAGAAGCAGGGACTGGAAACACCATATATTTT	CASTEEAGTGNTIYF
NA	many	TRBV2	TRBJ2-7	TGTGCCAGCAGTGATTGGGACATGTCCTACGAGCAGTACTTC	CASSDWDMSYEQYF
NA	NA	TRBV10-2	TRBJ2-5	TGCGCCAGCAGTTTGAGCGTGGGGCAAGAGACCCAGTACTTC	CASSLSVGQETQYF
TRBD1	many	TRBV19	TRBJ1-6	TGTGCCAGTAGTCCGGGGACAGGGACTGCACCCCTCCACTTT	CASSPGTGTAPLHF
NA	few	TRBV15	TRBJ2-2	TGTGCCACCAGCAGAGATTTAGGGGGGAACACCGGGGAGCTGTTTTTT	CATSRDLGGNTGELFF
NA	NA	TRBV5-6	TRBJ1-1	TGTGCCAGCAAGCGGGTGGGGAACACTGAAGCTTTCTTT	CASKRVGNTEAFF
TRBD1	NA	TRBV10-3	TRBJ1-6	TGTGCCAGCATTCGTGGACAGGGCGTCGAGAATAATTCACCCCTCCACTTT	CASIRGQGVENNSPLHF
TRBD1	many	TRBV9	TRBJ1-1	TGTGCCAGCAGCCCCCCAGGGGGAGGGACTGAAGCTTTCTTT	CASSPPGGGTEAFF
NA	NA	TRBV10-3	TRBJ1-5	TGTGCCAGCAGTTTACCATATGCTAGCAATCAGCCCCAGCATTTT	CASSLPYASNQPQHF
NA	once	TRBV7-2	TRBJ1-5	TGTGCCAGCAGTTTGTCGAGGACCACCGTTCTTCAGCATTTT	CASSLSRTTVLQHF
TRBD2	NA	TRBV6-5	TRBJ2-7	TGTGCCAGCAGTCTCCTAGCGGGGCTCTACGAGCAGTACTTC	CASSLLAGLYEQYF
NA	NA	TRBV7-8	TRBJ2-7	TGTGCCAGCAGCATAAGGGACCGCGGGATCTTAGAGCAGTACTTC	CASSIRDRGILEQYF
TRBD1	NA	TRBV14	TRBJ1-2	TGTGCCAGCAGAGGGACAGGGGCCCACTATGGCTACACCTTC	CASRGTGAHYGYTF